This TCR beta chain was observed in a study of cytomegalovirus exposure and HLA in healthy donors (dated by TCRdb to the late 2010s). In the study overall: An earlier analysis of 587 of the donors reported approximately 300 Gb of sequence data and 117 million unique TCR beta sequences obtained from some 170 million T cells. An early release that covered fewer than 750 HLA-typed donors contained about 290 gigabases of sequencing data and 80 million or so unique TCR sequences. The genetic ancestry cluster associated with self-reported Caucasian donors included 65% to 90% of the roughly 400 genotyped donors. The study was designed to test whether signatures of past pathogen exposure could be identified by cataloging public T cell receptors. Using immunosequencing, the study profiled T cell repertoires from 666 subjects and related those repertoires to cytomegalovirus serostatus. Besides the first cohort of around 700 subjects, a separate validation cohort made up of over 100 different subjects was used. To predict cytomegalovirus infection status, the study combined high-throughput TCR immunosequencing, statistical association of individual TCRs with disease status, and machine learning. A later analysis re-analyzed previously published TCR beta repertoires from about 730 donors and added high-resolution HLA genotyping to study TCR occurrence patterns. In the later analysis, no new phenotypic data were used to find candidate immune exposures; instead, reliance was placed on TCR beta sequences and their occurrence across donors. An earlier analysis of approximately 580 of the donors used high-throughput TCR beta sequencing to judge whether each TCR beta V gene segment behaved as functional or pseudogenic. Donor age, sex, ethnicity and CMV serostatus were collected together with the repertoire data. In a later genetic analysis, genome-wide SNP genotypes for about three fifths of the roughly 670 donors were used, and that subset was treated as a discovery cohort. Every repertoire in the discovery cohort had been generated on one and the same sequencing platform. HLA typing covered class I and class II loci at four-digit resolution. Typing coverage varied by locus: roughly 629-630 donors for A, B, C, DRB1 and DQB1; 500 to 550 for DQA1; more than 600 for DPA1; under 490 for DPB1. Roughly 5 DR-DQ haplotypes were handled as single units for association and clustering because linkage in the cohort was strong. Among around 400 genotyped donors of the cohort, an average of roughly 230,000 unique TCR beta nucleotide sequences was sequenced per donor, of which 15% to 20% were non-productive. What the work shows at the level of the full study, not this receptor alone: In a later analysis, HLA-associated TCR beta chains were found to be more clonally expanded and to have lower generation probabilities than equally common non-associated chains. In vitro tests confirmed that a few of the cytomegalovirus-associated TCR beta chains recognize cytomegalovirus antigens. The only immune exposure information available for the cohort was CMV serostatus. Assigning TCR associations to individual alleles was difficult when HLA alleles, especially DR and DQ, strongly co-occurred. It was suggested by the authors that the approach could potentially be generalized to other disease states and immunological phenotypes. Roughly uniform sequencing depth across donors was assumed in presence/absence analyses, although this assumption may not hold. Linkage disequilibrium might explain the correlated functional status among segregating V segments, but an unknown experimental factor could not be excluded. A cluster of highly shared sequence variants was judged likely to represent a technical artifact of the sequencing pipeline. A later analysis reported that several top co-occurrence clusters appeared linked to parvovirus B19, influenza, CMV and Epstein-Barr virus. A further reported finding was that TCR beta sequences accurately predicted the HLA-A and HLA-B alleles for most subjects in the first cohort. At a false discovery rate of 0.05, a later analysis linked under 20,000 TCR beta sequences to specific HLA alleles. According to a later analysis, TCR association rates differed among HLA loci, with DRB1 alleles showing the most associated TCRs and HLA-C alleles showing the fewest. Because HLA typing was unavailable for some donors at each locus, only the typed subset was used in association tests. The 87-base-pair reads could not distinguish some IMGT-functional V segments, including TRBV6-2 and TRBV6-3, so those segments were excluded. Because counts were too low, about 18 rarely observed V segments, including chromosome 9 orphons, were excluded from the earlier analysis of around 590 of the donors. Most TCR sequences were seen in very few donors, while some public TCRs were found in many individuals. In a later genetic analysis, a missense DCLRE1C variant was associated with V-gene and J-gene trimming of TCR beta chains, and the association was replicated in an independent cohort. In an earlier analysis of some 550 of the donors, most TCR beta V segments were observed in productive rearrangements about 87% or about 30% of the time, broadly matching IMGT annotations. According to a later genetic analysis, donors in an Asian-associated ancestry cluster had fewer N-insertions in productive TCRs than the roughly 660-donor mean. The classifier was reported to diagnose cytomegalovirus status with high specificity and sensitivity in both the original cohort and the validation cohort. A later analysis found that most CMV-associated TCR beta chains appeared HLA-restricted, with HLA associations seemingly driven largely by CMV exposure. In this cohort, only TCR beta chains were sequenced, and detectable features were limited by the absence of alpha or paired-chain data. A total of 164 TCR beta chains were listed by the study as associated with cytomegalovirus.

The cohort consisted of 650 to 850 healthy bone marrow donors. All cohort members were sampled while nominally healthy, although unrecorded immune exposures were likely present. The donor tested CMV seronegative and was one of the 352 seronegative cohort members. A peripheral blood sample was provided by each donor, and peripheral blood mononuclear cells were used for TCR beta sequencing. Genomic DNA extraction from the blood cell samples was performed with the Qiagen DNeasy Blood Extraction Kit. Comments on this clone: The antigen it recognizes is unknown. No base quality information exists; no much larger clone differs at one position.

Library preparation used the immunoSEQ multiplex PCR assay. For the multiplex PCR, a mixture combining 60 forward primers for TCR Vbeta segments and 13 reverse primers for TCR Jbeta segments was used. The CDR3 region of rearranged TCR beta genes was amplified from genomic DNA by a multiplex PCR assay. Amplified TCR beta libraries were sequenced as 87-base-pair reads on the Illumina HiSeq System. As for the authors' bioinformatics: A later analysis counted tens of millions of unique TCR beta chains across the approximately 700 repertoires, and around 12 million of these chains were shared by at least two donors. Raw reads were error-corrected and collapsed into unique sequences with a nearest-neighbor algorithm that merged closely related sequences to remove PCR and sequencing errors. To assign V, D and J gene segments, CDR3 sequences were aligned to IMGT reference sequences. Each retained sequence needed at least a six-nucleotide match to both a V gene segment and a J gene segment. Rearrangements were classified as productive when the CDR3 lacked stop codons and remained in frame with V and J, and all other rearrangements were classified as non-productive. CDR3 was defined by IMGT convention, running from the second conserved V-encoded cysteine to the conserved J-encoded phenylalanine. In an earlier analysis of more than 550 of the donors, sequences lacking an unambiguous match to a single V gene segment were excluded. An earlier analysis of fewer than 750 of the donors called V segments functional above 56.7% productive rearrangements and segregating when the between-donor standard deviation exceeded 5%. A statistical classification framework was built for diagnosing cytomegalovirus status from the catalog of TCR beta chain sequences. In a later analysis, V and J genes were assigned by comparing TCR nucleotide sequences against IMGT/GENE-DB human TR gene sequences. A later analysis assigned CDR3 sequences and most-parsimonious VDJ recombination scenarios with the TCRdist pipeline. A later analysis defined each TCR beta chain by its CDR3 amino acid sequence plus V-gene family, and excluded reads lacking a unique V-gene family. As a way to deal with suspected cross-contamination and a sequencing artifact, a later analysis dropped 450 to 700 nucleotide sequences that were highly shared and had low generation probability. In a later analysis, a clonal expansion index was calculated for each public chain from normalized within-repertoire ranks of inferred template counts. Generation probabilities in a later analysis came from a VDJ recombination model fitted to out-of-frame rearrangements, and those results were checked against IGoR. Hypergeometric tests were used in a later analysis to score TCR-TCR, TCR-HLA and TCR-CMV co-occurrence, with a repertoire-size bias correction applied to the TCR pairs. False discovery rates were estimated in a later analysis by permuting HLA or CMV assignments 20 times. A later analysis grouped co-occurring TCRs with DBSCAN, adding TCRdist sequence similarity when clustering within HLA-allele-positive subsets. For co-occurrence clustering, repertoires with fewer than 30,000 or more than 120,000 public chains were excluded, along with a handful of repertoires with anomalous nucleotide sharing. Drawn from immuneACCESS, this table holds only the in-frame rearrangements with V and J called that TCRdb kept. Clones are partly lost; checked studies trace under half to an unresolved V gene and leave the rest unexplained. V, J and clone size are those of that table, while D and trimming were read from the DNA. This sample has about 240,000 clones in its table, and more than 75% of those were observed once. 0.24% of the sample goes to the ten largest clones.

V and J are trimmed by 5 bases and 0 bases, and the gene matches miss 7 bases of the junction. CDR1 and CDR2 were assigned from the germline V gene (reference sequence) as LNHDA and SQIVND. Reading from cysteine to phenylalanine, the CDR3 counts 16 amino acids. This entry keeps only the CDR3 DNA: 48 bases, framed from base 1. This sequence originates from a girl aged 2-10 years in good health and CMV-seronegative. What was sequenced was PBMCs. This chain is built from TRBV19 and TRBJ1-3; the central 7 bases match TRBD1. The DNA sequence follows: TGTGCCAGTAGTCTACGACAGGGCGACTCTGGAAACACCATATATTTT. Its product reads: CASSLRQGDSGNTIYF.